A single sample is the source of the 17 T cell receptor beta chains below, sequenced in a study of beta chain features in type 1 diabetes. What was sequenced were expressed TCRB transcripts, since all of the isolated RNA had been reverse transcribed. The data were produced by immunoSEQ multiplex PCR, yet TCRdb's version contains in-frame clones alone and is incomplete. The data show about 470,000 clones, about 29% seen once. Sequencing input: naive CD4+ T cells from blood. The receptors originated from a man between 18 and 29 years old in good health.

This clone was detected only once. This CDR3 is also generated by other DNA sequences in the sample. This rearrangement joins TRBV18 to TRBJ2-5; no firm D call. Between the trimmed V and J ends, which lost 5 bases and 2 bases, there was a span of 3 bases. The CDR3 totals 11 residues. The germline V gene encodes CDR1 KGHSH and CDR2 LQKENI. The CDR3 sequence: CASSAQETQYF. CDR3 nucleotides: TGTGCCAGCTCAGCACAAGAGACCCAGTACTTC.

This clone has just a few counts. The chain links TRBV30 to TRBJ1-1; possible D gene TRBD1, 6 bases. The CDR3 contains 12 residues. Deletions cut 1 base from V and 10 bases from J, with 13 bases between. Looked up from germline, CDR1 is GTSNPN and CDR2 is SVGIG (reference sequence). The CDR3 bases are TGTGCCTGGAGTGGGACAGTACGGGGAGCTTTCTTT. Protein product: CAWSGTVRGAFF.

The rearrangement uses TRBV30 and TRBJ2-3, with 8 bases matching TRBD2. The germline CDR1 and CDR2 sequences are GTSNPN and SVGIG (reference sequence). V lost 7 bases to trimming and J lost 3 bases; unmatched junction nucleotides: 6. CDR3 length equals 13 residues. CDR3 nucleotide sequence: TGTGCCTCGGGACTAGTGATAACAGATACGCAGTATTTT. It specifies CASGLVITDTQYF.

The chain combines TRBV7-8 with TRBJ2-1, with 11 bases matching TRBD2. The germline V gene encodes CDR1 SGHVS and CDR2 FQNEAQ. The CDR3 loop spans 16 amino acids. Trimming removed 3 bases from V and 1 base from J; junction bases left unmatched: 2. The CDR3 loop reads CASSLGLAESYNEQFF. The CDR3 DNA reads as TGTGCCAGCAGCTTGGGACTAGCGGAATCCTACAATGAGCAGTTCTTC.

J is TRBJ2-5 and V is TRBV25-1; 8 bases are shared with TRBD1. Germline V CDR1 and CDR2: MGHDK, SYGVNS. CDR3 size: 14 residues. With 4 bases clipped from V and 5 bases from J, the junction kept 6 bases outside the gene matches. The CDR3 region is CASSAAGGGETQYF. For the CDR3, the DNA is TGTGCCAGCAGTGCGGCAGGGGGCGGTGAGACCCAGTACTTC.

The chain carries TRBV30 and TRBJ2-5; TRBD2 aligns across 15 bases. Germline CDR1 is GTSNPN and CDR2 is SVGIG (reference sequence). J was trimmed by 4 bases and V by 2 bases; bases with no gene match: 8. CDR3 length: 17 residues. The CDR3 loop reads CAWSKGTSGRRRETQYF. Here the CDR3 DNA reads TGTGCCTGGAGTAAGGGGACTAGCGGGAGGAGAAGAGAGACCCAGTACTTC.

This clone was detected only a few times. CDR3 region: CASSLAGREDIQYF. CDR3 DNA: TGTGCCAGCAGCTTAGCGGGCAGGGAGGACATTCAGTACTTC. The rearrangement uses TRBV7-2 and TRBJ2-4, with a possible D match to TRBD2 (6 bases). V was clipped by 0 bases and J by 8 bases, with 11 bases between them. The germline V gene has CDR1 SGHTA and CDR2 FQGNSA. CDR3 size: 14 residues.

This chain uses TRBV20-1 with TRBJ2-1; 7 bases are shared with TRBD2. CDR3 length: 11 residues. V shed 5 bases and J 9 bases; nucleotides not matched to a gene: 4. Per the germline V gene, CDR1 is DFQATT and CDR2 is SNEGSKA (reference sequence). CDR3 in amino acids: CSARTRGEQFF. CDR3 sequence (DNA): TGCAGTGCTCGGACTAGGGGTGAGCAGTTCTTC.

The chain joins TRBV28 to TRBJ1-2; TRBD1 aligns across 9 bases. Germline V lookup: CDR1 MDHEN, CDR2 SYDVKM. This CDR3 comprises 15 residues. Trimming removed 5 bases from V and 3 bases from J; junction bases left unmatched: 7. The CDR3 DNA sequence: TGTGCCAGCAGTGCACCCCGGGACAGGGACTATGGCTACACCTTC. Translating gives CASSAPRDRDYGYTF.

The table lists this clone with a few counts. CDR3 sequence: CAWSDGALPGANVLTF. The CDR3 nucleotides read TGTGCCTGGAGTGACGGGGCGCTCCCTGGGGCCAACGTCCTGACTTTC. The chain carries TRBV30 and TRBJ2-6; either TRBD1 or TRBD2 may fit D (5 bases each). The V gene lost 1 base and the J gene lost 2 bases, with 12 bases spanning the gap. The CDR3 length is 16 residues. CDR1 GTSNPN and CDR2 SVGIG come from the germline V gene (reference sequence).

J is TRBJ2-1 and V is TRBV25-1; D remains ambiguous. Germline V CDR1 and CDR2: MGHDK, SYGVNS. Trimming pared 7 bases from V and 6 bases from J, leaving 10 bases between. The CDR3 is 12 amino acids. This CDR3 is CASMAASNEQFF. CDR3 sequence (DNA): TGTGCCAGCATGGCGGCAAGCAATGAGCAGTTCTTC.

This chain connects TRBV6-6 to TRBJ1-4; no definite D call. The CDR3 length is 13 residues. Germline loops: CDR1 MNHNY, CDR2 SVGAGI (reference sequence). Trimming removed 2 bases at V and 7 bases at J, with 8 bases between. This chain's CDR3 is CASSYRGFEKLFF. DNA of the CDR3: TGTGCCAGCAGTTACCGAGGTTTTGAAAAACTGTTTTTT.

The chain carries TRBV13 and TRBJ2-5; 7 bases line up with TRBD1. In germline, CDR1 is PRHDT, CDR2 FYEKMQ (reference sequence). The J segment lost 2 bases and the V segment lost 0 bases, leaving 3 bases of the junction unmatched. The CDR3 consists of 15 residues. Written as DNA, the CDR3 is TGTGCCAGCAGCTTAGGCCCGGACAGGCAAGAGACCCAGTACTTC. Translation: CASSLGPDRQETQYF.

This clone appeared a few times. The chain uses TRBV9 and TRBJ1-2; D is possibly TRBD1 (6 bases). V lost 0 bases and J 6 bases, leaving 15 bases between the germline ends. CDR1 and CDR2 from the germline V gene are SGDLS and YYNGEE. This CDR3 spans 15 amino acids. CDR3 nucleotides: TGTGCCAGCAGCGTAGCTGCCCCCAGGGGAGATGGCTACACCTTC. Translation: CASSVAAPRGDGYTF.

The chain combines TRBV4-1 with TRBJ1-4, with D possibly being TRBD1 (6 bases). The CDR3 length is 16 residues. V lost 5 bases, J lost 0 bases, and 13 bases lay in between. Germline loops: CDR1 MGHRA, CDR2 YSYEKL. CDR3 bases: TGCGCCAGCAGCGAGTTTGGGGGCCCAACTAATGAAAAACTGTTTTTT. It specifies CASSEFGGPTNEKLFF.

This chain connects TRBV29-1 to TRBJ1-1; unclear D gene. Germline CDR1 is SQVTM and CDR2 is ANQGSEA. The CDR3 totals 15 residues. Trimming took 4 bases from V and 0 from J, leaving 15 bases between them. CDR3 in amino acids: CSVGPGFTLNTEAFF. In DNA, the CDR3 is TGCAGCGTTGGCCCGGGTTTTACGCTGAACACTGAAGCTTTCTTT.

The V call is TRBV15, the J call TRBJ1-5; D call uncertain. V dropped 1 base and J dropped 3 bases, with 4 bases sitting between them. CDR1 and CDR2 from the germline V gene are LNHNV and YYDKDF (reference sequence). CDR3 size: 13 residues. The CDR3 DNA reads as TGTGCCACCAGCAGAGTTAACAATCAGCCCCAGCATTTT. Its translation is CATSRVNNQPQHF.